This TCR beta chain stems from a study of metastatic and nonmetastatic thyroid tumors. For the study at large: Comparative analysis of repertoires was undertaken across blood and tumor or nodule tissue obtained from malignant and benign thyroid patients.

No treatment had been given to any patient before thyroid surgery. The CDR3 sequence is 16 residues long. The V end lost 4 bases, the J end lost 2 bases, and 18 bases lay between the germline ends. The germline gives CDR1 SGHRS, CDR2 YFSETQ. How the authors handled the data: Variation in CDR3 across clinicopathological groups served as the basis for constructing a distant-metastasis classifier in papillary thyroid cancer. TCRdb reprocessed the PCR reads using MiXCR. TCRdb, not the original authors, processed these V and J calls. The data show under 95,000 clones, roughly 8.6% seen once. Study-wide points: Malignant thyroid tumors reportedly had TCR beta diversity that was significantly higher than in benign nodules, in blood and tumor.

Of note for this clone: Its cognate antigen is unknown.

The sequencing input was blood. The clonotype originates from a female donor with papillary thyroid cancer or a benign thyroid nodule (not recorded which). Some clones in this sample may be carry-over from other donors' samples. The chain links TRBV5-1 to TRBJ1-2; tentatively, D is TRBD1 (5 bases). Written as DNA, the CDR3 is TGCGCCAGCAGCCCTGGGGAGGGGTCGGTCAACTATGGCTACACCTTC. Its translation: CASSPGEGSVNYGYTF.